Listed below are T cell receptor beta chains from one sample, sequenced in a study of CD8 T cells in ankylosing spondylitis. TCRdb re-derived calls from the 5' RACE reads in MiXCR, one entry per CDR3 protein. The data show some 140,000 distinct CDR3 sequences, approximately 10% seen once. The sequenced sample consisted of blood, either unsorted or a sorted T cell fraction (not recorded which). These receptors all stem from a female donor with ankylosing spondylitis or in good health (not recorded which). Both conserved end residues are part of each CDR3. D genes are given only for firm matches. Some rows have no size entry. The others give once, few or many, or a class for an expanded clone.

v_gene: TRBV20-1; d_gene: -; j_gene: TRBJ2-4; abundance: many; CDR3aa: CSARAPDLKNIQYF; CDR3nt: TGCAGTGCTAGGGCCCCGGACCTCAAAAACATTCAGTACTTC
v_gene: TRBV12-3/TRBV12-4; d_gene: -; j_gene: TRBJ2-5; abundance: -; CDR3aa: CASSSGAQETQYF; CDR3nt: TGTGCCAGCAGTTCGGGGGCCCAAGAGACCCAGTACTTC
v_gene: TRBV18; d_gene: TRBD1; j_gene: TRBJ2-1; abundance: many; CDR3aa: CASSPSGTVINEQFF; CDR3nt: TGTGCCAGCTCACCTTCCGGGACAGTCATCAATGAGCAGTTCTTC
v_gene: TRBV5-1; d_gene: -; j_gene: TRBJ2-3; abundance: many; CDR3aa: CASSLGQRTDTQYF; CDR3nt: TGCGCCAGCAGCTTGGGGCAGCGCACAGATACGCAGTATTTT
v_gene: TRBV5-1; d_gene: TRBD1; j_gene: TRBJ1-2; abundance: many; CDR3aa: CASSPGQHGYTF; CDR3nt: TGCGCCAGCAGCCCGGGACAGCATGGCTACACCTTC
v_gene: TRBV7-2; d_gene: -; j_gene: TRBJ2-1; abundance: -; CDR3aa: CASSSGDNEQFF; CDR3nt: TGTGCCAGCAGCTCGGGCGACAATGAGCAGTTCTTC
v_gene: TRBV11-3; d_gene: -; j_gene: TRBJ2-6; abundance: -; CDR3aa: CASSQSLGANVLTF; CDR3nt: TGTGCCAGCAGCCAGTCCCTTGGGGCCAACGTCCTGACTTTC
v_gene: TRBV24-1; d_gene: TRBD1; j_gene: TRBJ1-5; abundance: many; CDR3aa: CATGPGQLNQPQHF; CDR3nt: TGTGCCACCGGACCGGGACAGCTCAATCAGCCCCAGCATTTT
v_gene: TRBV12-2; d_gene: -; j_gene: TRBJ1-5; abundance: -; CDR3aa: CASRLDRGTSNQPQHF; CDR3nt: TGTGCAAGTCGCTTAGATCGGGGCACTAGCAATCAGCCCCAGCATTTT
v_gene: TRBV7-2; d_gene: -; j_gene: TRBJ1-3; abundance: many; CDR3aa: CASSLAAGAGNTIYF; CDR3nt: TGTGCCAGCAGCTTAGCGGCAGGGGCTGGAAACACCATATATTTT
v_gene: TRBV20-1; d_gene: -; j_gene: TRBJ2-7; abundance: many; CDR3aa: CSATDPRTAYEQYF; CDR3nt: TGCAGTGCAACGGACCCACGGACAGCCTACGAGCAGTACTTC
v_gene: TRBV18; d_gene: TRBD1; j_gene: TRBJ2-1; abundance: few; CDR3aa: CASSPGQGVYNEQFF; CDR3nt: TGTGCCAGCTCCCCTGGACAGGGGGTCTACAATGAGCAGTTCTTC